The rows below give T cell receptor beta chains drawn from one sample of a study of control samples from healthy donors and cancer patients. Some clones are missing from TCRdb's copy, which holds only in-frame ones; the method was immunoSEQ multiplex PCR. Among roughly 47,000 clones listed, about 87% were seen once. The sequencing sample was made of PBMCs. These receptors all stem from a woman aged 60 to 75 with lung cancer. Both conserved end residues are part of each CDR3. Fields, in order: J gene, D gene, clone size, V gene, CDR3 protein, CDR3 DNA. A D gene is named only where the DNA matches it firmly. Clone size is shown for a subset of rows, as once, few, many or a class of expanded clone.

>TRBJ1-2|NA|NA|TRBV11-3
CASSLEDGRVNYGYTF
TGTGCCAGCAGCTTAGAGGACGGCAGGGTAAACTATGGCTACACCTTC
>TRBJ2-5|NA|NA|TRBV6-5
CASSPGMGETQYF
TGTGCCAGCAGTCCAGGGATGGGAGAGACCCAGTACTTC
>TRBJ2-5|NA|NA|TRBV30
CAWSRLLGGTQYF
TGTGCCTGGAGTCGGCTGTTGGGTGGGACCCAGTACTTC
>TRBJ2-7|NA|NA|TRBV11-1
CASSLAGRRAEQYF
TGTGCCAGCAGCTTAGCGGGTCGCAGGGCCGAGCAGTACTTC
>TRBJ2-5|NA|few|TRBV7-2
CASSLWLGQRETQYF
TGTGCCAGCAGCTTATGGTTAGGCCAAAGGGAGACCCAGTACTTC
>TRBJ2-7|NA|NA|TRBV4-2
CASSQDWEERVGFSGGASYEQYF
TGTGCCAGCAGCCAAGATTGGGAGGAGCGAGTGGGGTTTAGTGGGGGCGCGTCTTACGAGCAGTACTTC
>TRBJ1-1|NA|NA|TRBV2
CASSGWTANTEAFF
TGTGCCAGCAGTGGGTGGACGGCCAACACTGAAGCTTTCTTT
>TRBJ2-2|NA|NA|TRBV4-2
CASSQGSRELFF
TGTGCCAGCAGCCAAGGATCTCGGGAGCTGTTTTTT
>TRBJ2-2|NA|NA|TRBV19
CASSILGTGELFF
TGTGCCAGTAGTATTCTGGGCACCGGGGAGCTGTTTTTT
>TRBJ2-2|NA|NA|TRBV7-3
CASSLDFLPGGELFF
TGTGCCAGCAGCTTAGACTTCCTTCCTGGCGGGGAGCTGTTTTTT
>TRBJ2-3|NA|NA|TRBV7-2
CASSLSGEQYF
TGTGCCAGCAGCTTGTCGGGAGAGCAGTATTTT
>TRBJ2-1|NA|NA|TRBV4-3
CASSQDSYNEQFF
TGCGCCAGCAGCCAAGACAGCTACAATGAGCAGTTCTTC
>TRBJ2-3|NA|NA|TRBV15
CATSRETGFSTDTQYF
TGTGCCACCAGCAGAGAAACAGGTTTTAGCACAGATACGCAGTATTTT
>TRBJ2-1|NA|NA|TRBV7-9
CASSLASTYNEQFF
TGTGCCAGCAGCTTAGCGAGTACCTACAATGAGCAGTTCTTC
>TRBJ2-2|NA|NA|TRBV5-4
CASRAGTTGELFF
TGTGCCAGCAGAGCTGGTACGACCGGGGAGCTGTTTTTT
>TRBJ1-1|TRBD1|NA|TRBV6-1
CASSDIGGQGNTEAFF
TGTGCCAGCAGTGATATCGGTGGACAGGGGAACACTGAAGCTTTCTTT
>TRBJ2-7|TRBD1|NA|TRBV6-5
CASFRDRDHEQYF
TGTGCCAGTTTCCGGGACAGGGACCACGAGCAGTACTTC
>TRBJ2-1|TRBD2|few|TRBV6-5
CASRRAGAAEQFF
TGTGCCAGCAGGCGAGCGGGAGCGGCTGAGCAGTTCTTC
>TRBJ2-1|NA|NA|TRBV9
CASSVAGQSSYNEQFF
TGTGCCAGCAGCGTAGCGGGCCAAAGCTCCTACAATGAGCAGTTCTTC
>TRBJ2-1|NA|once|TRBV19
CASNDGDSDNEQFF
TGTGCCAGTAACGACGGGGATTCAGACAATGAGCAGTTCTTC
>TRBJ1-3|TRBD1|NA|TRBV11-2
CASSSSTGAGNTIYF
TGTGCCAGCAGCTCAAGTACAGGGGCGGGAAACACCATATATTTT
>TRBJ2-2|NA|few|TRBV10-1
CASSESGGMNGELFF
TGCGCCAGCAGTGAGTCGGGGGGCATGAACGGGGAGCTGTTTTTT
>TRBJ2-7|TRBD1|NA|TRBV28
CASSSPGQGRHEQYF
TGTGCCAGCAGCAGCCCGGGACAGGGTCGCCACGAGCAGTACTTC
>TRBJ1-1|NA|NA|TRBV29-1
CSVLGSPRRVEAFF
TGCAGCGTCCTCGGGTCCCCCCGCAGAGTGGAAGCTTTCTTT
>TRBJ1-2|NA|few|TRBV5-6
CASFLVSAYGYTF
TGTGCCAGCTTCCTAGTCTCCGCCTATGGCTACACCTTC
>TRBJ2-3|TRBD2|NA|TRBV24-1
CATSDPRTSGRSTDTQYF
TGTGCCACCAGTGATCCTAGGACTAGCGGGAGGTCGACAGATACGCAGTATTTT
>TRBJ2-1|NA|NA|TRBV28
CASSLVSTYNEQFF
TGTGCCAGCAGTTTGGTTTCAACCTACAATGAGCAGTTCTTC
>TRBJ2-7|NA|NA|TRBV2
CASSEGQDLSYEQYF
TGTGCCAGCAGTGAGGGGCAGGACCTCTCCTACGAGCAGTACTTC
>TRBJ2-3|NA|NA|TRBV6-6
CASSRLGTDTQYF
TGTGCCAGCAGTCGACTAGGAACAGATACGCAGTATTTT
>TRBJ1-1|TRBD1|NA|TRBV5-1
CASSSPGQGARLNTEAFF
TGCGCCAGCAGCTCCCCGGGACAGGGGGCACGATTGAACACTGAAGCTTTCTTT
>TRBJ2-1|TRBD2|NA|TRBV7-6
CASSFRSGGLHSYNEQFF
TGTGCCAGCAGCTTCCGTAGCGGGGGGCTTCACTCCTACAATGAGCAGTTCTTC
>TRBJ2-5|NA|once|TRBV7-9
CASSRGNGMRETQYF
TGTGCCAGCAGCCGCGGAAACGGGATGCGAGAGACCCAGTACTTC
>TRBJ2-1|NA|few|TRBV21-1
CASSELGSTNEQFF
TGTGCCAGCAGTGAACTAGGTTCGACGAATGAGCAGTTCTTC
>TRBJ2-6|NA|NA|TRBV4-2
CASSQDVKGANVLTF
TGTGCCAGCAGCCAAGATGTGAAAGGGGCCAACGTCCTGACTTTC
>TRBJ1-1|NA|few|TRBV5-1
CASSLTSRIFMNTEAFF
TGCGCCAGCAGCTTAACATCTCGGATATTCATGAACACTGAAGCTTTCTTT
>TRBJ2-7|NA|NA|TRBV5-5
CASSLGPIYEQYF
TGTGCCAGCAGCTTGGGTCCAATATACGAGCAGTACTTC
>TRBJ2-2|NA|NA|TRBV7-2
CASSFDPVNTGELFF
TGTGCCAGCAGCTTTGATCCAGTGAACACCGGGGAGCTGTTTTTT
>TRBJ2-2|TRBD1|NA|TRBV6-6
CASSPTPGQGTSSSTGELFF
TGTGCCAGCAGCCCCACACCGGGACAGGGGACCTCGTCGAGTACCGGGGAGCTGTTTTTT
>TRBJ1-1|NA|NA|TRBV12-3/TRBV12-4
CASSYVDEAFF
TGTGCCAGCAGTTATGTAGATGAAGCTTTCTTT
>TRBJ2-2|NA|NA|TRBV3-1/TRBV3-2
CASSHNSPGELFF
TGTGCCAGCAGCCATAATTCCCCCGGGGAGCTGTTTTTT
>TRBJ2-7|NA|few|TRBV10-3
CAISEVARSSYEQYF
TGTGCCATCAGTGAGGTCGCCAGGAGCTCCTACGAGCAGTACTTC
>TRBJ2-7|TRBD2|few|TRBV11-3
CASSGGEFYEQYF
TGTGCCAGCAGCGGGGGGGAGTTCTACGAGCAGTACTTC
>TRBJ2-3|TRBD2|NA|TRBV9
CASSAVAGSTDTQYF
TGTGCCAGCAGCGCGGTAGCGGGGAGCACAGATACGCAGTATTTT
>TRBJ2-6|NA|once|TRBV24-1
CATSWSGANVLTF
TGTGCCACCAGTTGGTCTGGGGCCAACGTCCTGACTTTC
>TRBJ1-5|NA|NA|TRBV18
CASSRTNQPQHF
TGTGCCAGCTCACGAACCAATCAGCCCCAGCATTTT
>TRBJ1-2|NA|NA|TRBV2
CARSPGHPQNYGYTF
TGTGCCAGATCCCCGGGACACCCTCAAAACTATGGCTACACCTTC
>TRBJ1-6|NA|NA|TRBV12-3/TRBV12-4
CASSSREGSPLHF
TGTGCCAGCAGTTCCAGGGAGGGTTCACCCCTCCACTTT
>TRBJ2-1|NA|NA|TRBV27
CASSSPGSPYNEQFF
TGTGCCAGCAGTTCCCCGGGAAGTCCCTACAATGAGCAGTTCTTC
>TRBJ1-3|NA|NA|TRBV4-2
CASSPTSARERNTIYF
TGTGCCAGCAGCCCAACCTCGGCCAGGGAACGAAACACCATATATTTT
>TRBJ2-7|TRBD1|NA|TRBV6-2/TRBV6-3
CASSYSRDRVYEQYF
TGTGCCAGCAGTTACTCGCGGGACAGGGTATACGAGCAGTACTTC
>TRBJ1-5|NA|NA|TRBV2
CASSGVRGGNQPQHF
TGTGCCAGCAGTGGGGTGAGGGGAGGCAATCAGCCCCAGCATTTT
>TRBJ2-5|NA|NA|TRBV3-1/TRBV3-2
CASSSQGGGETQYF
TGTGCCAGCAGCTCACAGGGGGGAGGGGAGACCCAGTACTTC